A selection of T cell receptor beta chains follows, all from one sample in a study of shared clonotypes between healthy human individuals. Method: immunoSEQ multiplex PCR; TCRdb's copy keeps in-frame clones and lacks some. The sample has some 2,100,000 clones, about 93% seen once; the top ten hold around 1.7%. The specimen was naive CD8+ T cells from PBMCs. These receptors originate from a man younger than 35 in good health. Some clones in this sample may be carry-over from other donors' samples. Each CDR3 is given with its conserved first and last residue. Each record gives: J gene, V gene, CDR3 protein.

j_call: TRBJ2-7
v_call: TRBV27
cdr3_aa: CASSFSSGTFSYEQYF

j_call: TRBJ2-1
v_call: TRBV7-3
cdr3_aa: CASSPLAGVYNEQFF

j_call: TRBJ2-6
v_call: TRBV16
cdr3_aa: CASSQGSGANVLTF

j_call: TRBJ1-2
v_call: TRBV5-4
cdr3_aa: CASSLGTGEYGYTF

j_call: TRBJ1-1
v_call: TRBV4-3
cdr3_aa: CASSQETGPNTEAFF

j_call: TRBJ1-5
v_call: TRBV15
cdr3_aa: CATTRWGGQPQHF

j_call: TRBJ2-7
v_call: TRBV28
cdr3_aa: CASSPDRGSYEQYF

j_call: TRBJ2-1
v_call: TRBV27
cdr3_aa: CASSFPTGLYNEQFF

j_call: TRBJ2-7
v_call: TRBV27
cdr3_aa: CASSFQGSSYEQYF

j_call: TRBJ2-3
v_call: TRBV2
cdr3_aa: CASTLRGTLADTQYF

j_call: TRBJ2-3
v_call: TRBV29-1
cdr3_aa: CSVEGSEGEGDTQYF

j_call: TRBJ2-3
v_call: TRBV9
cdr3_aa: CASSVSGTSGRTDTQYF

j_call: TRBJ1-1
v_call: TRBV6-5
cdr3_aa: CASSYSRGNTEAFF

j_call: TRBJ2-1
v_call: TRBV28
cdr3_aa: CASSQVLGTSGYDEQFF

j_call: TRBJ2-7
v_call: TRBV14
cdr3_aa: CASSPFDSYEQYF

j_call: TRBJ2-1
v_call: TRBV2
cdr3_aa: CASSEGFSYNEQFF

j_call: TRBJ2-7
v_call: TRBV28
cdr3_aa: CASSLMVGNVFSYEQYF